This T cell receptor (beta chain) was identified in a study of blood T cell repertoires in COVID-19. Overall study context: T cells, B-cell-depleted T cells, or PBMCs supplied cDNA or gDNA.

Data came from immunoSEQ multiplex PCR; TCRdb stores just in-frame clones and leaves some out. Here the sample spans about 70,000 clones, around 86% being singletons. Germline values: CDR1 PRHDT, CDR2 FYEKMQ (reference sequence). This CDR3 has 13 amino acids. The J segment lost 2 bases and the V segment lost 4 bases, leaving 1 base of the junction unmatched. This clone appeared a single time. The clonotype was recovered from a woman aged 80 or over with active or convalescent COVID-19. The rearrangement joins TRBV13 to TRBJ2-5; 7 nucleotides match TRBD2. The material sequenced was peripheral blood. CDR3 protein: CASSWGGQETQYF. CDR3 sequence (DNA): TGTGCCAGCAGCTGGGGGGGTCAAGAGACCCAGTACTTC. Variable domain in full (rest from reference TRBV13 and TRBJ2-5): AAGVIQSPRHLIKEKRETATLKCYPIPRHDTVYWYQQGPGQDPQFLISFYEKMQSDKGSIPDRFSAQQFSDYHSELNMSSLELGDSALYFCASSWGGQETQYFGPGTRLLVL.